The next 27 T cell receptor beta chains were all read from a single sample in a study of blood T cell repertoires in COVID-19. Profiled with immunoSEQ multiplex PCR; TCRdb holds only in-frame clones, not every one. The repertoire holds some 150,000 clones, with under 90% as singletons. Sequencing input: peripheral blood. Every receptor here comes from a human donor in a cohort sampled during active COVID-19.

There are a few counts of this clone. This chain uses TRBV7-2 with TRBJ2-1, with D possibly being TRBD2 (7 bases). The germline V and J ends were trimmed by 1 base and 8 bases, with 18 bases remaining between them. Germline lookup yields CDR1 SGHTA and CDR2 FQGNSA. The CDR3 totals 16 residues. The CDR3 sequence is CASSLVVGRGGYEQFF. CDR3 nucleotides: TGTGCCAGCAGCTTAGTAGTAGGCAGGGGAGGGTATGAGCAGTTCTTC.

The CDR3: CASSWGSDRDDGYTF. The CDR3 DNA is TGTGCCAGCAGCTGGGGATCAGACAGGGATGACGGCTACACCTTC. This chain connects TRBV5-6 to TRBJ1-2; 7 bases align to TRBD1. The CDR3 is 15 residues long. The J segment lost 8 bases and the V segment lost 3 bases, leaving 13 bases of the junction unmatched. Germline assignment: CDR1 SGHDT and CDR2 YYEEEE.

The chain combines TRBV9 with TRBJ2-7; a weak D match, TRBD2 (6 bases). The CDR3 loop spans 16 amino acids. The V and J ends lost 0 bases and 3 bases respectively, with 16 bases between them. The germline V gene has CDR1 SGDLS and CDR2 YYNGEE. Here the CDR3 DNA reads TGTGCCAGCAGCGTAGCCCCGGGGGACCTATTCTACGAGCAGTACTTC. Protein: CASSVAPGDLFYEQYF.

This chain joins TRBV7-9 and TRBJ2-3, with D possibly matching TRBD1 (6 bases). The V gene lost 3 bases and the J gene lost 5 bases, with 12 bases spanning the gap. The germline V gene has CDR1 SEHNR and CDR2 FQNEAQ (reference sequence). CDR3 length: 14 amino acids. CDR3 residues: CASSLAGAGDTQYF. The DNA of the CDR3 is TGTGCCAGCAGCTTGGCAGGGGCCGGAGATACGCAGTATTTT.

The J gene is TRBJ2-1, the V gene TRBV11-3, with D maybe TRBD2 (7 bases). Germline CDR1 reads SGHNT; CDR2 reads YENEEA. CDR3 length equals 16 residues. Trimming cost V 7 bases and J 10 bases, with 26 bases left between them. CDR3 residues: CASNLRSLGGGAEQFF. Here the CDR3 DNA reads TGTGCCAGCAACCTGCGGTCTTTAGGAGGGGGGGCGGAGCAGTTCTTC.

The chain employs TRBV3-1 (or the pseudogene TRBV3-2) and TRBJ1-1, with D unresolved. The germline CDR1 and CDR2 sequences are LGHDT and YNNKEL (reference sequence). Between the trimmed V and J ends, which lost 4 bases and 5 bases, there was a span of 17 bases. CDR3 length: 15 residues. CDR3 amino acids: CASSPEVLGWTEAFF. CDR3 coding DNA: TGTGCCAGCAGCCCCGAGGTCCTCGGGTGGACTGAAGCTTTCTTT.

CDR3 sequence (DNA): TGTGCCAGCAGCGGGCAACAGGGGGCGCGGTCCTACAATGAGCAGTTCTTC. This translates into CASSGQQGARSYNEQFF. The chain joins TRBV9 to TRBJ2-1, with 9 bases that match TRBD1. V dropped 3 bases and J dropped 1; count of bases not matched to a gene: 8. The CDR3 loop spans 17 amino acids. Germline V CDR1 and CDR2: SGDLS, YYNGEE. Full variable domain (rest looked up from reference TRBV9 and TRBJ2-1): DSGVTQTPKHLITATGQRVTLRCSPRSGDLSVYWYQQSLDQGLQFLIQYYNGEERAKGNILERFSAQQFPDLHSELNLSSLELGDSALYFCASSGQQGARSYNEQFFGPGTRLTVL.

V usage is TRBV11-2 and J usage is TRBJ2-7, with 8 positions matching TRBD1. V shed 1 base and J 2 bases; nucleotides not matched to a gene: 1. The CDR3 contains 14 residues. Germline V lookup: CDR1 SGHAT, CDR2 FQNNGV. CDR3 loop: CASSLAGGPYEQYF. The CDR3 DNA is TGTGCCAGCAGCTTAGCAGGGGGCCCCTACGAGCAGTACTTC.

The genes are TRBV5-1 and TRBJ2-1; a possible D gene is TRBD1 (5 bases). Trimming took 0 bases from V and 3 from J, leaving 7 bases between them. The CDR3 extends over 14 amino acids. Germline CDR1 is SGHRS and CDR2 is YFSETQ. This chain's CDR3 is CASSLGQIYNEQFF. CDR3 DNA sequence: TGCGCCAGCAGCTTGGGACAGATCTACAATGAGCAGTTCTTC.

V and J are TRBV2 and TRBJ2-5; D might be TRBD2 (6 bases). Germline V gene data show CDR1 as SNHLY and CDR2 as FYNNEI. Trimming shortened V by 6 bases and J by 4 bases, and 18 bases separated the two germline ends. This CDR3 contains 15 residues. The CDR3 spells CASSLGLPGVETQYF. DNA of the CDR3: TGTGCCAGCAGCCTTGGACTCCCGGGGGTAGAGACCCAGTACTTC.

This clone was recorded once. The chain links TRBV19 to TRBJ1-5; a weak D match, TRBD1 (6 bases). Germline loops: CDR1 LNHDA, CDR2 SQIVND (reference sequence). The CDR3 has 18 amino acids. V was clipped by 7 bases and J by 1 base, with 23 bases between them. The CDR3 loop reads CASTQEGEGANSNQPQHF. In DNA, the CDR3 is TGTGCCAGTACCCAAGAGGGGGAAGGTGCTAACAGCAATCAGCCCCAGCATTTT.

The chain has TRBV30 and TRBJ1-2; the D is unclear. CDR1 is GTSNPN and CDR2 is SVGIG in the germline V gene (reference sequence). The germline V and J ends were trimmed by 8 bases and 8 bases, with 15 bases remaining between them. There are 11 residues in the CDR3. CDR3 residues: CAARGKDGYTF. The CDR3 DNA reads as TGTGCCGCGAGAGGGAAGGACGGCTACACCTTC.

This clone has just one count. The rearrangement uses TRBV18 and TRBJ2-3, with D possibly TRBD1 on 6 matching bases. The CDR3 sequence is 17 residues long. V was trimmed by 4 bases and J by 6 bases, leaving 23 bases between them. Germline CDR1 KGHSH, CDR2 LQKENI. CDR3 in DNA: TGTGCCAGCTCACGGACAGTCCCTAGCCCTAGGTCCGATACGCAGTATTTT. This gives the protein CASSRTVPSPRSDTQYF.

The V gene is TRBV28, the J gene TRBJ1-2; D remains unclear. The V end was cut by 3 bases, the J end by 6 bases, with 5 bases between. The CDR3 extends over 11 amino acids. The germline V gene encodes CDR1 MDHEN and CDR2 SYDVKM. CDR3 region: CASSLFNGYTF. As DNA, the CDR3 is TGTGCCAGCAGTTTGTTTAATGGCTACACCTTC.

The V gene is TRBV10-3, the J gene TRBJ2-5; tentative D call: TRBD2 (5 bases). In germline, CDR1 is ENHRY, CDR2 SYGVKD. CDR3 length: 14 residues. V lost 4 bases to trimming and J lost 5 bases, with 14 bases between them. Here the CDR3 DNA reads TGTGCCATCAGTGCGGGTAGCGTGGGCGAGACCCAGTACTTC. Protein product: CAISAGSVGETQYF.

This clone showed up just once. V and J are TRBV7-9 and TRBJ1-4, with 7 bases fitting TRBD1. The J segment lost 7 bases and the V segment lost 1 base, leaving 9 bases of the junction unmatched. CDR1 and CDR2 (germline): SEHNR, FQNEAQ (reference sequence). The CDR3 has 16 amino acids. The CDR3 nucleotides read TGTGCCAGCAGCTTAGTTGGGACAGTGGGAGGTGAAAAACTGTTTTTT. It yields the protein CASSLVGTVGGEKLFF.

The genes are TRBV7-9 and TRBJ2-2, with a possible D match to TRBD1 (6 bases). Germline V gene sequence: CDR1 SEHNR, CDR2 FQNEAQ (reference sequence). The ends were cut back, 5 bases at V and 4 bases at J, with 11 bases in the middle. This CDR3 spans 14 amino acids. The DNA for the CDR3 is TGTGCCAGCAGCCCAGGGGTCCTCACCGGGGAGCTGTTTTTT. This translates into CASSPGVLTGELFF. Variable domain in full (rest from reference TRBV7-9 and TRBJ2-2): DTGVSQNPRHKITKRGQNVTFRCDPISEHNRLYWYRQTLGQGPEFLTYFQNEAQLEKSRLLSDRFSAERPKGSFSTLEIQRTEQGDSAMYLCASSPGVLTGELFFGEGSRLTVL.

The chain uses TRBV5-6 and TRBJ1-1; 10 bases map to TRBD1. Trimming removed 2 bases from V and 4 bases from J; junction bases left unmatched: 2. This CDR3 region has 14 residues. From germline, CDR1 is SGHDT and CDR2 YYEEEE. The CDR3 here is CASSFRTGGTEAFF. CDR3 sequence (DNA): TGTGCCAGCAGCTTCCGGACAGGGGGCACTGAAGCTTTCTTT.

This clone appeared once. The chain combines TRBV4-2 with TRBJ1-1, with D hard to call. Germline CDR1 is LGHNA and CDR2 is YNFKEQ. V lost 0 bases and J 1 base, leaving 6 bases between the germline ends. The CDR3 extends over 14 amino acids. Here the CDR3 DNA reads TGTGCCAGCAGCCAAGATGGGCCGAACACTGAAGCTTTCTTT. Translation gives CASSQDGPNTEAFF.

The chain has TRBV5-1 and TRBJ1-2; 12 nucleotides line up with TRBD1. From germline, CDR1 is SGHRS and CDR2 YFSETQ. The CDR3 is 14 amino acids. Losses at the gene ends were 4 bases for V and 4 bases for J; bases not matched to a gene: 2. The CDR3 DNA is TGCGCCAGCAGCGTGGGACAGGGGGCCTATGGCTACACCTTC. It specifies CASSVGQGAYGYTF.

The V and J genes are TRBV5-1 and TRBJ1-1; D is uncertain. Trimming took off 0 bases at V and 4 bases at J, with 19 bases between the two ends. This CDR3 has 17 amino acids. CDR1 is SGHRS, CDR2 YFSETQ, per germline. CDR3: CASSLANIPGLITEAFF. DNA for the CDR3: TGCGCCAGCAGCTTGGCCAATATTCCGGGTTTGATCACTGAAGCTTTCTTT.

The count of this clone is one. V is TRBV7-9 and J is TRBJ2-2; D is unclear. CDR1 and CDR2 from the germline V gene are SEHNR and FQNEAQ (reference sequence). This CDR3 contains 13 residues. Trimming left V 7 bases short and J 0 bases short, with 6 bases between. CDR3 sequence reads: CASIRANTGELFF. In DNA, the CDR3 is TGTGCCAGCATCCGCGCGAACACCGGGGAGCTGTTTTTT.

The rearrangement links TRBV19 to TRBJ2-5; D perhaps matches TRBD2 (5 bases). CDR3 size: 16 residues. V dropped 6 bases and J dropped 4 bases, with 21 bases sitting between them. Germline loops: CDR1 LNHDA, CDR2 SQIVND (reference sequence). The CDR3 coding sequence is TGTGCCAGTAGATCGCCGGCGACTATGTCGGGAGAGACCCAGTACTTC. It is translated as CASRSPATMSGETQYF.

This clone was found once. The chain carries TRBV6-5 and TRBJ2-1, with 9 positions matching TRBD2. V gave up 4 bases and J gave up 4 bases; unmatched junction bases: 5. Germline V CDR1 and CDR2: MNHEY, SVGAGI. There are 15 residues in the CDR3. In DNA, the CDR3 is TGTGCCAGCAGTTTCCGACTAGCGGCGTACAATGAGCAGTTCTTC. Its translation: CASSFRLAAYNEQFF.

The gene calls are TRBV14 and TRBJ2-7; TRBD1 aligns across 8 bases. Losses at the gene ends were 3 bases for V and 5 bases for J; bases not matched to a gene: 3. The CDR3 contains 13 residues. Germline-derived CDR1 and CDR2 are SGHDN and FVKESK. In DNA, the CDR3 is TGTGCCAGCAGCCAGGACAGGGTGAACGAGCAGTACTTC. Amino acid sequence: CASSQDRVNEQYF.

This clone was seen once. J is TRBJ2-6 and V is TRBV5-4; D is unresolved. V was shortened by 5 bases and J by 0 bases, with 9 bases between the two germline ends. CDR1 SGHNT and CDR2 YYREEE come from the germline V gene (reference sequence). This CDR3 is built from 15 residues. Written as DNA, the CDR3 is TGTGCCAGCAGGGCGGCCACCTCTGGGGCCAACGTCCTGACTTTC. It codes for CASRAATSGANVLTF.

The chain has TRBV7-2 and TRBJ1-2; the D gene is possibly TRBD1 (6 bases). Germline V gene sequence: CDR1 SGHTA, CDR2 FQGNSA. V was shortened by 5 bases and J by 4 bases, with 14 bases between the two germline ends. The CDR3 is made up of 14 amino acids. The CDR3 is CASSDPGHRYGYTF. CDR3 sequence (DNA): TGTGCCAGCAGCGATCCGGGACACCGCTATGGCTACACCTTC.